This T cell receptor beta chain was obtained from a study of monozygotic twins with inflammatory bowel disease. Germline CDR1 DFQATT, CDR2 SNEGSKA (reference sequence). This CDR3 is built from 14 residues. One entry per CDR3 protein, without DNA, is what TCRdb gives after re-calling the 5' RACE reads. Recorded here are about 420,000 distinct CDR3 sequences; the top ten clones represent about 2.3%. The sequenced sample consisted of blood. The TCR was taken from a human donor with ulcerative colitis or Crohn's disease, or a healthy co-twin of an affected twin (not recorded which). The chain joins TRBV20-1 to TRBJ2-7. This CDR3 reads CSARGETASYEQYF.